These 13 T cell receptor beta chains were sequenced from one sample in a study of a mutant IDH1 vaccine in newly diagnosed glioma (dated by TCRdb to 2020 to 2023). Libraries were made using the immunoSEQ multiplex PCR assay. As stored in TCRdb, this immuneACCESS dataset retains in-frame rearrangements with V and J assigned. A fraction of the clones does not appear; measured against another copy, unresolved V genes explain less than half of the discrepancy, and the remainder lacks a known reason. The sample yields 88,000 or so clones; 85% were counted once. The ten largest clones add up to roughly 2% of the sample. The meaning of the sample's time point label: week 23, last vaccination. Each vaccine dose was 300 ug of a 20-mer mutant IDH1 peptide in Montanide, given subcutaneously with topical imiquimod. These receptors are not linked to any known antigen. This sample comprised PBMCs, obtained from a glioma patient whose treatment included an IDH1 peptide vaccine. Source of these receptors: a man aged 30-40 years with glioma. Some clones in this sample may be carry-over from other donors' samples.

The rearrangement links TRBV18 to TRBJ1-1; perhaps TRBD1 as D (5 bases). Germline V gene lookup returns CDR1 KGHSH and CDR2 LQKENI. This CDR3 comprises 16 residues. V lost 4 bases, J lost 4 bases, and 19 bases lay in between. The CDR3 protein is CASSLLSRAGATEAFF. In DNA, the CDR3 is TGTGCCAGCTCACTCCTAAGCAGGGCCGGGGCCACTGAAGCTTTCTTT.

CDR3 in amino acids: CASSEEVIGEQFF. For the CDR3, the DNA is TGTGCCAGCAGTGAGGAGGTAATCGGAGAGCAGTTCTTC. The V gene is TRBV6-1, the J gene TRBJ2-1; D might be TRBD2 (5 bases). Germline V gene sequence: CDR1 MNHNS, CDR2 SASEGT. The V end was cut by 3 bases, the J end by 10 bases, with 13 bases between. The CDR3 sequence is 13 residues long.

The chain has TRBV25-1 and TRBJ1-2, with D uncertain. CDR1 is MGHDK and CDR2 is SYGVNS in the germline V gene. The ends were cut back, 2 bases at V and 3 bases at J, with 10 bases in the middle. CDR3 length: 14 residues. The CDR3 spells CASSEGQQDYGYTF. DNA of the CDR3: TGTGCCAGCAGTGAAGGGCAGCAGGACTATGGCTACACCTTC.

The genes are TRBV6-5 and TRBJ2-5, with D possibly matching TRBD2 (6 bases). The end of the DNA is better explained by TRBJ2-7, so the J call may be wrong. The CDR3 runs 14 residues. Germline V gives CDR1 MNHEY, CDR2 SVGAGI. The CDR3 nucleotides are TGTGCCAGCAGTTACGGCAGGGAGGACTACGAGCAGTACTTC. Protein sequence: CASSYGREDYEQYF.

This clone was counted between two and nine times. This rearrangement joins TRBV11-2 to TRBJ2-3, with D unresolved. V lost 3 bases, J lost 5 bases, and 15 bases lay in between. This CDR3 spans 15 amino acids. The germline V gene encodes CDR1 SGHAT and CDR2 FQNNGV. CDR3 sequence reads: CASSFSPTHGDTQYF. CDR3 in DNA: TGTGCCAGCAGCTTCTCCCCCACACACGGAGATACGCAGTATTTT.

This chain connects TRBV9 to TRBJ2-6, with TRBD1 matching 7 bases. This CDR3 contains 14 residues. Germline values: CDR1 SGDLS, CDR2 YYNGEE. Losses at the gene ends were 9 bases for V and 0 bases for J; bases not matched to a gene: 3. The CDR3 DNA reads as TGTGCCACCAACAGGGGCTCTGGGGCCAACGTCCTGACTTTC. Translation: CATNRGSGANVLTF. The whole variable domain, remainder taken from reference TRBV9 and TRBJ2-6, is DSGVTQTPKHLITATGQRVTLRCSPRSGDLSVYWYQQSLDQGLQFLIQYYNGEERAKGNILERFSAQQFPDLHSELNLSSLELGDSALYFCATNRGSGANVLTFGAGSRLTVL.

The chain's CDR3 is CASSLAALAGVPDTQYF. CDR3 DNA sequence: TGTGCCAGCAGTTTGGCCGCGCTAGCGGGAGTACCAGATACGCAGTATTTT. The chain joins TRBV28 to TRBJ2-3; 10 nucleotides agree with TRBD2. The V and J ends lost 3 bases and 4 bases, in that order; junction bases with no gene match: 10. CDR1 and CDR2 (germline): MDHEN, SYDVKM. This CDR3 has 17 amino acids.

This chain connects TRBV10-3 to TRBJ2-7; 7 positions agree with TRBD2. The J segment lost 2 bases and the V segment lost 4 bases, leaving 8 bases of the junction unmatched. This CDR3 spans 15 amino acids. In germline, CDR1 is ENHRY, CDR2 SYGVKD. The DNA of the CDR3 is TGTGCCATCAGTGGGCGTGCGGGGGTCACCTACGAGCAGTACTTC. This translates into CAISGRAGVTYEQYF.

J is TRBJ1-4 and V is TRBV6-4; 8 bases agree with TRBD1. Germline V gene sequence: CDR1 MRHNA, CDR2 SNTAGT. The CDR3 is 20 residues long. The J segment lost 0 bases and the V segment lost 2 bases, leaving 14 bases of the junction unmatched. CDR3 amino acids: CASSDPPQTGAPATNEKLFF. The CDR3 DNA is TGTGCCAGCAGTGACCCGCCCCAGACAGGGGCCCCTGCAACTAATGAAAAACTGTTTTTT.

This chain joins TRBV9 and TRBJ1-1; 7 bases map to TRBD1. Trimming at V came to 0 bases and at J to 0 bases, leaving 5 bases not matched to a gene. The CDR3 consists of 16 residues. The germline V gene has CDR1 SGDLS and CDR2 YYNGEE. This CDR3 reads CASSVEGAYMNTEAFF. CDR3 DNA: TGTGCCAGCAGCGTAGAGGGGGCCTATATGAACACTGAAGCTTTCTTT.

This clone was seen only once. The rearrangement uses TRBV6-5 and TRBJ1-2, with a possible D match to TRBD1 (6 bases). Germline V gives CDR1 MNHEY, CDR2 SVGAGI. Trimming left V 0 bases short and J 3 bases short, with 14 bases between. This CDR3 has 16 amino acids. The CDR3: CASSYSIVPGDYGYTF. CDR3 sequence (DNA): TGTGCCAGCAGTTACTCGATAGTCCCAGGGGACTATGGCTACACCTTC.

The V call is TRBV30, the J call TRBJ1-2, with no clear D. V was pared by 0 bases and J by 4 bases, with 15 bases between. CDR3 length: 15 amino acids. Germline lookup yields CDR1 GTSNPN and CDR2 SVGIG (reference sequence). The CDR3: CAWSVSREGGYGYTF. Written as DNA, the CDR3 is TGTGCCTGGAGTGTAAGTCGGGAAGGAGGCTATGGCTACACCTTC.

The J gene is TRBJ2-1, the V gene TRBV10-3; 12 bases map to TRBD2. Germline CDR1 and CDR2: ENHRY and SYGVKD. V shed 2 bases, J shed 4 bases, and the junction held 6 bases outside the gene matches. CDR3 length: 17 amino acids. CDR3 sequence: CAISEVLAGGQYNEQFF. As DNA, the CDR3 is TGTGCCATCAGTGAGGTGCTAGCGGGGGGGCAATACAATGAGCAGTTCTTC.